This T cell receptor beta chain derives from a study of multiple sclerosis patients with progressive multifocal leukoencephalopathy. Study conclusions and caveats: PML-onset expanded TRB clones were detectable before and during natalizumab therapy. At PML onset, no shared TRBV or TRBJ gene usage was seen.

The CDR3 length is 16 residues. The ends lost 4 bases at V and 1 base at J; junction bases unmatched: 10. From germline, CDR1 is SGHKS and CDR2 YYEKEE (reference sequence). Remarks on this clone: Its antigen is as yet unknown.

The protocol was immunoSEQ multiplex PCR, while the TCRdb copy is restricted to in-frame clones and leaves out a portion. The table records tens of thousands of clones, more than 70% of them present only once. Documented time point: time of PML onset. PML was confirmed by JC virus DNA in cerebrospinal fluid. The sequencing here drew on PBMCs, taken from a patient treated with natalizumab. The receptor was isolated from a young woman with progressive multifocal leukoencephalopathy. The chain combines TRBV5-5 with TRBJ1-1; 7 bases are a match to TRBD1. The CDR3 DNA follows: TGTGCCAGCAGCCCCCGGGACAGCAGAACGAACACTGAAGCTTTCTTT. It is translated as CASSPRDSRTNTEAFF.